This TCR beta chain was found in a study of T cell responses to AZD1222 COVID-19 vaccine (dated by TCRdb to 2020 to 2023). Describing the broader study: AZD1222 recipients whose second dose came at about 4 weeks and those whose second dose came at about 12 weeks were combined into one group, since spike-specific TCR depth and breadth did not differ between the two schedules. TCR sequencing was performed for 230 to 250 trial participants, of whom some 200 were given two doses of AZD1222 and around 25 were given two doses of MenACWY control vaccine. Trial participants were enrolled by age into subgroups of 18-55, 56-69 and 70-plus years, and around 150, 29 and 61 TCR-sequenced participants, respectively, were included in these subgroups.

Its CDR3 holds 16 amino acids, cysteine through phenylalanine. The sequence is cut down to CDR3 DNA, 48 bases in frame from base 1. Via the germline V gene, CDR1 is MNHNS and CDR2 SASEGT. After removal of 1 base from V and 8 bases from J, the junction retains 8 bases not matched to a gene. This clone was observed a handful of times. Its antigen target is currently unknown. Base quality data are lacking; no much larger clone is found one base away. What the authors observed across the whole study: Participants were mostly white British, with more females than males. The authors suggested clonal diversity may have been underestimated. The 56-69-year group was small, and its depth increase did not reach significance, likely because of low power. Conclusions about previously exposed vaccinees were limited because only six AZD1222 recipients were SARS-CoV-2 seropositive at baseline. Because no day 14 peak-response samples were available, repertoires were characterized only after the peak T cell response. After two AZD1222 doses, spike-specific TCR breadth and depth were significantly higher than at day 0 and than in MenACWY recipients. Reportedly, close to half of the unique spike-specific TCRs recognized epitopes lying outside the regions that are mutated in the B.1.351 and B.1.1.7 variants. The vaccine-associated CD4 TCRs covered the entire spike protein, and the dominant responses fell in regions 160-218 and 743-854.

The CDR3 regions of human TCRbeta chains were analyzed by immunosequencing. The study's processing was this. TCRs in the repertoires were matched against a reference library of SARS-CoV-2-specific TCRs that had been generated with the MIRA antigen-specificity platform. Breadth was defined as the fraction of unique TCRs that were SARS-CoV-2-associated, and depth was defined as the fraction of total T cells that were SARS-CoV-2-associated. Using the MIRA data, every spike-specific TCR was mapped to the spike region that the TCR reacted to and assigned to either a CD4 or a CD8 class. Log10-transformed breadth and depth values were compared by one-way ANOVA with Sidak's multiple comparisons tests. TCRdb stores this immuneACCESS table with in-frame sequences only. Part of the clones is absent; in the studies checked, under half of the shortfall reflects unresolved V genes, and no reason is known for the rest. The V and J calls and clone size were taken over from that table, and D and trimming were inferred from the DNA. Within this sample are about 62,000 clones, with 76% of them counted one time only. Roughly an eighth of the sample lies in the top ten.

The time point tag for this specimen amounts to: baseline before first vaccination. The vaccinee samples were drawn from two UK trials, COV001 and COV002, one of which was a single-blind randomized controlled phase 2/3 trial testing AZD1222 (ChAdOx1 nCoV-19) in healthy adults. For TCRbeta chain sequencing, PBMC samples were collected from trial participants at day 0 and at day 28 after the second dose. The chain is encoded by TRBV6-1 joined to TRBJ1-4, and TRBD1 matches 9 of the central bases. The clonotype was recovered from an adult in good health. The source material was peripheral blood, sampled on day 0 of AZD1222 vaccination. The nucleotide sequence reads TGTGCCAGCAGTGAAGTCGGACAGGGGTGGGGCGAAAAACTGTTTTTT. It translates as CASSEVGQGWGEKLFF.